This is a list of T cell receptor beta chains from one sample in a study of early T cells in non-severe SARS-CoV-2 infection. MiXCR was run by TCRdb on the 5' RACE reads, yielding one entry per CDR3 protein. This table has about 81,000 distinct CDR3 sequences, around 15% appearing once. The sequencing sample was made of whole blood. The source of these receptors is an adult who was a healthcare worker with PCR-confirmed SARS-CoV-2 infection or an uninfected control (not recorded which). Each CDR3 is given with its conserved first and last residue. Fields, in order: clone size, J gene, V gene, D gene, CDR3 DNA, CDR3 protein. D genes are given only for firm matches. Clone sizes are given selectively: once, few, many, or a class where the clone is expanded.

few TRBJ2-3 TRBV11-2 NA TGTGCCAGCAGCTCCTTTGGAGGCGCAGATACGCAGTATTTT CASSSFGGADTQYF
NA TRBJ2-3 TRBV29-1 TRBD2 TGCAGCGTTAACCCCCTTGAGCGGGGGGGCACAGATACGCAGTATTTT CSVNPLERGGTDTQYF
NA TRBJ1-6 TRBV4-3 NA TGCGCCAGCAGCCAAGAAAGGGCTAGTAATTCACCCCTCCACTTT CASSQERASNSPLHF
NA TRBJ2-1 TRBV27 TRBD2 TGTGCCAGCAGTATGAGCGGGGGAAACTACAATGAGCAGTTCTTC CASSMSGGNYNEQFF
NA TRBJ2-3 TRBV19 TRBD2 TGTGCCAGTAGTATAGAAGCCCCAGCGGGGGGCGGGGGCACAGATACGCAGTATTTT CASSIEAPAGGGGTDTQYF
once TRBJ2-3 TRBV7-2 NA TGTGCCAGCAGCTTATACGCATTCTCAGATACGCAGTATTTT CASSLYAFSDTQYF
few TRBJ2-2 TRBV6-1 TRBD1 TGTGCCAGCAGTGGAAGGACAGGCGACACCGGGGAGCTGTTTTTT CASSGRTGDTGELFF
NA TRBJ2-4 TRBV27 NA TGTGCCAGCGGACTAGCCAAAAACATTCAGTACTTC CASGLAKNIQYF
few TRBJ2-2 TRBV29-1 NA TGCAGCGCCGGGACATTGAACACCGGGGAGCTGTTTTTT CSAGTLNTGELFF
many TRBJ2-4 TRBV20-1 NA TGCAGTGCTAGCAGGACTTTCACTACTAACCTAGCCAAAAACATTCAGTACTTC CSASRTFTTNLAKNIQYF
few TRBJ1-2 TRBV29-1 NA TGCAGCGTTGAGATAGGCTCACCTAACTATGGCTACACCTTC CSVEIGSPNYGYTF
NA TRBJ2-3 TRBV7-3 NA TGTGCCAGCAGCTTGGGGGCCCCCACAGATACGCAGTATTTT CASSLGAPTDTQYF
NA TRBJ1-2 TRBV28 TRBD1 TGTGCCAGCAGCGACAGGGCCTTCTATGGCTACACCTTC CASSDRAFYGYTF
few TRBJ1-2 TRBV12-3/TRBV12-4 TRBD1 TGTGCCAGCACCAAGGGACAGGGGAACTATGGCTACACCTTC CASTKGQGNYGYTF
few TRBJ2-2 TRBV25-1 NA TGTGCCAGCAGCCCCCCCAGGGGCTTCACCGGGGAGCTGTTTTTT CASSPPRGFTGELFF
few TRBJ2-1 TRBV20-1 NA TGCAGTGCGGACAGAGATAGGAGTAATGAGCAGTTCTTC CSADRDRSNEQFF
NA TRBJ2-1 TRBV10-1 NA TGCGCCAGCGGGGACTCCTACAATGAGCAGTTCTTC CASGDSYNEQFF
NA TRBJ2-5 TRBV6-1 NA TGTGCCAGCAGTGAAGGAACTCAAGAGACCCAGTACTTC CASSEGTQETQYF